The clone carrying this T cell receptor (beta chain) was recorded once. As processed by the authors: Reference gene primer amplification in the assay estimated nucleated cell counts. Some clones are missing from TCRdb's copy, which holds only in-frame ones; the method was immunoSEQ multiplex PCR. For V, J and clone size, that table is used; D and trimming come from the DNA. The repertoire has tens of thousands of clones, roughly four fifths of them found once; the top ten carry about 7%. This sample was included in a study of blood T cell repertoires in COVID-19. Whole-study context: Acute and convalescent COVID-19 samples came from the United States, Italy and Spain.

Per germline, CDR1 LGHNT and CDR2 FRNRAP. The CDR3 extends over 13 amino acids. V was clipped by 2 bases and J by 6 bases, with 9 bases between them. Sequenced sample: peripheral blood. This clonotype originated in a man aged 45 to 65 with active or convalescent COVID-19. The chain links TRBV12-5 to TRBJ2-3; tentative D call: TRBD1 (5 bases). DNA for the CDR3: TGTGCTAGTGGTTTGTCGCAGGGTGATACGCAGTATTTT. Amino acid sequence: CASGLSQGDTQYF.